This is a list of T cell receptor beta chains from one sample in a study of naive and memory T cell subsets. A single record per CDR3 protein comes from TCRdb applying MiXCR to the 5' RACE reads. The profile covers about 22,000 distinct CDR3 sequences, with about 4% appearing a single time and 7% to 9.5% taken by the ten largest. Every receptor here comes from a male donor in good health. Each CDR3 is given with its conserved first and last residue. Fields, in order: J gene, D gene, V gene, clone size, CDR3 DNA, CDR3 protein. The D gene is left open where the match is weak. The size field reads how often the clone was seen (once, few, many) or a class if it is expanded.

j_call: TRBJ1-5
d_call: .
v_call: TRBV27
clone_size: many
cdr3_nt: TGTGCCAGCCGCAGGGGAGCGGGCAATCAGCCCCAGCATTTT
cdr3_aa: CASRRGAGNQPQHF

j_call: TRBJ2-7
d_call: TRBD2
v_call: TRBV12-3/TRBV12-4
clone_size: many
cdr3_nt: TGTGCCAGCAGCCGCATTGAGTATGCGGGAGGGCCCCACGAGCAGTACTTC
cdr3_aa: CASSRIEYAGGPHEQYF

j_call: TRBJ1-6
d_call: .
v_call: TRBV5-4
clone_size: many
cdr3_nt: TGTGCCAGCAGCTTAGTGGATTCACCCCTCCACTTT
cdr3_aa: CASSLVDSPLHF

j_call: TRBJ2-3
d_call: TRBD2
v_call: TRBV7-2
clone_size: many
cdr3_nt: TGTGCCAGCAGCTTCGGACTAGCGGGGAGGGATACGCAGTATTTT
cdr3_aa: CASSFGLAGRDTQYF

j_call: TRBJ1-1
d_call: .
v_call: TRBV6-6
clone_size: many
cdr3_nt: TGTGCCAGCAGAACTACGCAGGGAACCATGAACACTGAAGCTTTCTTT
cdr3_aa: CASRTTQGTMNTEAFF

j_call: TRBJ2-2
d_call: .
v_call: TRBV6-1
clone_size: many
cdr3_nt: TGTGCCAGCAGTACAACCCGGCCCACGAACACCGGGGAGCTGTTTTTT
cdr3_aa: CASSTTRPTNTGELFF

j_call: TRBJ2-2
d_call: TRBD1
v_call: TRBV4-1
clone_size: many
cdr3_nt: TGCGCCAGCAGCCATTCCACGGGACAGGGGATTTACGGGGAGCTGTTTTTT
cdr3_aa: CASSHSTGQGIYGELFF

j_call: TRBJ2-3
d_call: TRBD2
v_call: TRBV5-1
clone_size: many
cdr3_nt: TGCGCCAGCAGCCCCGCCGCCTCGACTAGCGGGGCAGATACGCAGTATTTT
cdr3_aa: CASSPAASTSGADTQYF

j_call: TRBJ1-2
d_call: .
v_call: TRBV27
clone_size: many
cdr3_nt: TGTGCCAGCAGTTTATCCTCAGGGCACTATGGCTACACCTTC
cdr3_aa: CASSLSSGHYGYTF

j_call: TRBJ2-1
d_call: .
v_call: TRBV7-3
clone_size: many
cdr3_nt: TGTGCCAGCAGCTTAGGGACGGGAAAATACAATGAGCAGTTCTTC
cdr3_aa: CASSLGTGKYNEQFF

j_call: TRBJ2-5
d_call: .
v_call: TRBV20-1
clone_size: many
cdr3_nt: TGCAGTGCTAGAGACGACGATGAGGGGAGTGTGGAGACCCAGTACTTC
cdr3_aa: CSARDDDEGSVETQYF

j_call: TRBJ2-1
d_call: .
v_call: TRBV5-1
clone_size: many
cdr3_nt: TGCGCCAGCAGCTTGGGGGTAGCGGTCAAGAGCTCCTACAATGAGCAGTTCTTC
cdr3_aa: CASSLGVAVKSSYNEQFF

j_call: TRBJ2-7
d_call: .
v_call: TRBV10-3
clone_size: many
cdr3_nt: TGTGCCATCAGTGAATCGGGGGCCTACGAGCAGTACTTC
cdr3_aa: CAISESGAYEQYF

j_call: TRBJ1-2
d_call: .
v_call: TRBV10-3
clone_size: many
cdr3_nt: TGTGCCATCAGTGAGGGGGGTGGGACTCTGCCCTCCTATGGCTACACCTTC
cdr3_aa: CAISEGGGTLPSYGYTF

j_call: TRBJ2-3
d_call: TRBD2
v_call: TRBV12-5
clone_size: many
cdr3_nt: TGTGCTAGTGGTTCCCAGACTAGCGGGAGGTTGAAAGATACGCAGTATTTT
cdr3_aa: CASGSQTSGRLKDTQYF

j_call: TRBJ2-2
d_call: .
v_call: TRBV7-8
clone_size: many
cdr3_nt: TGTGCCAGCAGCCCTACAGGGCTCAACACCGGGGAGCTGTTTTTT
cdr3_aa: CASSPTGLNTGELFF

j_call: TRBJ2-3
d_call: .
v_call: TRBV19
clone_size: many
cdr3_nt: TGTGCCAGTAGTATCTGGAAGGGTGCCGCCTCAGATACGCAGTATTTT
cdr3_aa: CASSIWKGAASDTQYF

j_call: TRBJ1-4
d_call: .
v_call: TRBV7-2
clone_size: many
cdr3_nt: TGTGCCAGCAGCTGGGGGCTTGGGTCAACTAATGAAAAACTGTTTTTT
cdr3_aa: CASSWGLGSTNEKLFF

j_call: TRBJ2-3
d_call: TRBD2
v_call: TRBV6-4
clone_size: many
cdr3_nt: TGTGCCAGCAGTTGGACTAGCGGGGGCACAGATACGCAGTATTTT
cdr3_aa: CASSWTSGGTDTQYF

j_call: TRBJ1-5
d_call: TRBD1
v_call: TRBV12-3/TRBV12-4
clone_size: many
cdr3_nt: TGTGCCAGCAGTGGGGGGGGCAGGGGGCTACGCGGCAATCAGCCCCAGCATTTT
cdr3_aa: CASSGGGRGLRGNQPQHF

j_call: TRBJ1-1
d_call: TRBD1
v_call: TRBV6-5
clone_size: many
cdr3_nt: TGTGCCAGCAGGGGGACAGGGAACACTGAAGCTTTCTTT
cdr3_aa: CASRGTGNTEAFF

j_call: TRBJ2-7
d_call: TRBD2
v_call: TRBV2
clone_size: few
cdr3_nt: TGTGCCAGCAGTGGTAGGCTAGCGGGGACCTACGAGCAGTACTTC
cdr3_aa: CASSGRLAGTYEQYF

j_call: TRBJ1-1
d_call: .
v_call: TRBV20-1
clone_size: many
cdr3_nt: TGCAGTGCTAGAAGGGCGGGCAGAAACACTGAAGCTTTCTTT
cdr3_aa: CSARRAGRNTEAFF

j_call: TRBJ2-5
d_call: .
v_call: TRBV6-2/TRBV6-3
clone_size: many
cdr3_nt: TGTGCCAGCAGCCCCCGGGGAAGTAGTGATCTGGAGACCCAGTACTTC
cdr3_aa: CASSPRGSSDLETQYF

j_call: TRBJ2-1
d_call: .
v_call: TRBV7-7
clone_size: medium-sized
cdr3_nt: TGTGCTAGCAGCTTAGTTGCTCCGAGCTCCTACAATGAGCAGTTCTTC
cdr3_aa: CASSLVAPSSYNEQFF

j_call: TRBJ1-5
d_call: .
v_call: TRBV11-2
clone_size: many
cdr3_nt: TGTGCCAGCAGCTTGGGCTCGGGGCCCCAGCATTTT
cdr3_aa: CASSLGSGPQHF

j_call: TRBJ2-3
d_call: TRBD2
v_call: TRBV6-1
clone_size: many
cdr3_nt: TGTGCCAGCAGGGCGGGAGAGTCACGAGTTGGAGATACGCAGTATTTT
cdr3_aa: CASRAGESRVGDTQYF

j_call: TRBJ2-5
d_call: .
v_call: TRBV7-2
clone_size: medium-sized
cdr3_nt: TGTGCCAGCAGCTTAACGGCAGGTCAAGAGACCCAGTACTTC
cdr3_aa: CASSLTAGQETQYF

j_call: TRBJ1-2
d_call: .
v_call: TRBV4-1
clone_size: few
cdr3_nt: TGCGCCAGCAGCCAGGACAGACAGGCCTATGGCTACACCTTC
cdr3_aa: CASSQDRQAYGYTF

j_call: TRBJ1-5
d_call: TRBD1
v_call: TRBV15
clone_size: many
cdr3_nt: TGTGCCACGGCACAGGGGGTCGCTCAGCCCCAGCATTTT
cdr3_aa: CATAQGVAQPQHF

j_call: TRBJ2-5
d_call: .
v_call: TRBV5-5
clone_size: many
cdr3_nt: TGTGCCAGCAGCTGGGGATTTGGAGAAGAGACCCAGTACTTC
cdr3_aa: CASSWGFGEETQYF

j_call: TRBJ2-3
d_call: TRBD1
v_call: TRBV4-2
clone_size: medium-sized
cdr3_nt: TGTGCCAGCAGCCAAGATTCAGGACAGGGGGCAGATACGCAGTATTTT
cdr3_aa: CASSQDSGQGADTQYF

j_call: TRBJ2-4
d_call: .
v_call: TRBV6-5
clone_size: many
cdr3_nt: TGTGCCAGCCAAGGCTCCTCACAGGACAAAAACATTCAGTACTTC
cdr3_aa: CASQGSSQDKNIQYF

j_call: TRBJ1-2
d_call: TRBD1
v_call: TRBV29-1
clone_size: many
cdr3_nt: TGCAGCGTTCGAGGGCAGGGGGCGGGTAACTATGGCTACACCTTC
cdr3_aa: CSVRGQGAGNYGYTF

j_call: TRBJ2-1
d_call: .
v_call: TRBV15
clone_size: few
cdr3_nt: TGTGCCACCAGCCTATCACCCCAGGGCTACAATGAGCAGTTCTTC
cdr3_aa: CATSLSPQGYNEQFF

j_call: TRBJ2-7
d_call: TRBD1
v_call: TRBV7-9
clone_size: few
cdr3_nt: TGTGCCAGCAGTCGGACAGGGTCGTCCTACGAGCAGTACTTC
cdr3_aa: CASSRTGSSYEQYF

j_call: TRBJ1-1
d_call: .
v_call: TRBV5-1
clone_size: many
cdr3_nt: TGCGCCAGCAGCTTTACAGGGTCCCCTGAAGCTTTCTTT
cdr3_aa: CASSFTGSPEAFF

j_call: TRBJ2-1
d_call: TRBD2
v_call: TRBV20-1
clone_size: many
cdr3_nt: TGCAGTGCTCGGAGCCCTAGCGGGGGGATCAATGAGCAGTTCTTC
cdr3_aa: CSARSPSGGINEQFF

j_call: TRBJ2-7
d_call: .
v_call: TRBV3-1
clone_size: many
cdr3_nt: TGTGCCAGCAGCTTTTACGGACAGTTGTACGAGCAGTACTTC
cdr3_aa: CASSFYGQLYEQYF

j_call: TRBJ2-5
d_call: .
v_call: TRBV21-1
clone_size: many
cdr3_nt: TGTGCCAGCAGCATATTCGACAGGGAACAAGAGACCCAGTACTTC
cdr3_aa: CASSIFDREQETQYF

j_call: TRBJ2-2
d_call: TRBD1
v_call: TRBV29-1
clone_size: many
cdr3_nt: TGCAGCACACGGACAGGTGCGAACACCGGGGAGCTGTTTTTT
cdr3_aa: CSTRTGANTGELFF

j_call: TRBJ1-6
d_call: .
v_call: TRBV28
clone_size: many
cdr3_nt: TGTGCAGGCCGAGGTCAGGGAGATTCACCCCTCCACTTT
cdr3_aa: CAGRGQGDSPLHF

j_call: TRBJ2-1
d_call: .
v_call: TRBV7-8
clone_size: many
cdr3_nt: TGTGCCAGCAGCTTACAAGCGAGCGTCGATGAGCAGTTCTTC
cdr3_aa: CASSLQASVDEQFF

j_call: TRBJ2-7
d_call: .
v_call: TRBV20-1
clone_size: many
cdr3_nt: TGCAGTGCAGCGCGGGACAGCTCCTACGAGCAGTACTTC
cdr3_aa: CSAARDSSYEQYF